One sample yielded the 10 T cell receptor beta chains listed below, sequenced in a study of T cells in women clearing cervical HPV infection. The method was immunoSEQ multiplex PCR; TCRdb's version includes in-frame clones alone and lacks a portion of them. This sample contains tens of thousands of clones. Material for sequencing was blood buffy coat. The source is a woman aged 18 to 75 with a cervical HPV16 infection that either progressed to CIN3+ or cleared (not recorded which).

As concerns this clone: The read is 3 residues too short to cover the CDR3 end, so that end is filled in from the germline J gene. The chain carries TRBV6-2 or TRBV6-3 and TRBJ2-1, with 7 bases lining up with TRBD2. The CDR3 totals 13 residues. Losses at the gene ends were 8 bases for V and 5 bases for J; bases not matched to a gene: 6. Germline CDR1 is MNHEY and CDR2 is SVGEGT. The CDR3 sequence: CASRLAGDNEQFF. The part of the CDR3 DNA that was read is TGTGCCAGCCGACTAGCAGGAGACAATGAG.

A remark on this clone: Sequencing ends 3 residues short of the CDR3 end; the germline J gene provides the rest. The rearrangement links TRBV6-4 to TRBJ2-7, with 7 bases matching TRBD1. The trim removed 8 bases at V and 2 bases at J, leaving 9 bases unmatched. In germline, CDR1 is MRHNA, CDR2 SNTAGT. This CDR3 is 14 amino acids long. The CDR3 spells CASGLDRSTYEQYF. The sequenced CDR3 bases are TGTGCCAGCGGTTTGGACAGGAGTACCTACGAG.

With regard to this clone: The read terminates 3 residues ahead of where the CDR3 ends, so the germline J gene completes it. V usage is TRBV19 and J usage is TRBJ2-3; TRBD2 is a possible D gene (6 bases). This CDR3 has 12 amino acids. Germline V gene lookup returns CDR1 LNHDA and CDR2 SQIVND (reference sequence). CDR3 DNA (partial): TGTGCCAGTACCGCGGGGCTAGAGACG. Translated: CASTAGLET. The entire CDR3 protein is CASTAGLETQYF.

Comments on this clone: From the germline J gene comes the end of the CDR3, since the read stops 3 residues before it. The rearrangement links TRBV7-3 to TRBJ2-3; no clear D. Germline V gene lookup returns CDR1 SGHTA and CDR2 FQGTGA. There are 16 residues in the CDR3. The CDR3 spells CASSLRHGGTQETQYF. CDR3 DNA (partial): TGTGCCAGCAGCTTACGTCATGGCGGAACCCAAGAGACG.

In regard to this clone: The sequence runs out 3 residues before the end of the CDR3; the remainder is reconstructed from the germline J gene. This rearrangement joins TRBV14 to TRBJ2-3; the D is unclear. This CDR3 spans 13 amino acids. Germline CDR1 is SGHDN and CDR2 is FVKESK. CDR3 loop: CASSQFQDQPQYF. The sequenced CDR3 bases are TGTGCCAGCAGCCAGTTCCAGGATCAGCCG.

Worth noting for this clone: The CDR3 end is not reached by the read, which stops 3 residues before it; the germline J gene fills it in. The chain has TRBV6-2 or TRBV6-3 and TRBJ2-7; TRBD1 matches at 7 bases. Germline V lookup: CDR1 MNHEY, CDR2 SVGEGT. V was clipped by 8 bases and J by 5 bases; unmatched bases: 9. The CDR3 runs 13 residues. The CDR3 loop is CASEPGTEHEQYF. The sequenced CDR3 bases are TGTGCCAGCGAACCCGGGACAGAACACGAG.

As to this clone: Read data end 3 residues before the CDR3 end; the end is taken from the germline J gene. This sequence joins TRBV5-4 and TRBJ2-4; TRBD1 agrees at 7 bases. This CDR3 has 16 amino acids. CDR1 is SGHNT, CDR2 YYREEE, per germline (reference sequence). Unmatched junction bases numbered 6, after V lost 3 bases and J lost 0 bases. The sequenced part of the CDR3 DNA is TGTGCCAGCAGCTCGGGACAGCTACTAGCCAAAAACATT. The encoded protein is CASSSGQLLAKNI. The whole CDR3 sequence reads CASSSGQLLAKNIQYF.

In regard to this clone: The read stops 3 residues short of the end of the CDR3; the missing end is completed from the germline J gene. This sequence joins TRBV28 and TRBJ2-1, with 7 bases identical to TRBD1. V trimming: 4 bases; J trimming: 0 bases; junction bases outside the gene matches: 3. The CDR3 has 15 amino acids. In germline, CDR1 is MDHEN, CDR2 SYDVKM. The sequenced CDR3 bases are TGTGCCAGCAGTTCAGGGGGAAGCTCCTACAATGAG. It translates to CASSSGGSSYNE. The full CDR3 protein reads CASSSGGSSYNEQFF. Supplemented by reference TRBV28 and TRBJ2-1, the full variable domain reads DVKVTQSSRYLVKRTGEKVFLECVQDMDHENMFWYRQDPGLGLRLIYFSYDVKMKEKGDIPEGYSVSREKKERFSLILESASTNQTSMYLCASSSGGSSYNEQFFGPGTRLTVL.

CDR3 loop: CASRDTGVTEAFF. The covered CDR3 bases are TGTGCCAGCAGAGACACAGGGGTCACTGAA. The chain recombines TRBV28 with TRBJ1-1, with 7 bases identical to TRBD1. The read ends 3 residues before the CDR3 terminus; that terminus is restored from the germline J gene. The J segment lost 4 bases and the V segment lost 6 bases, leaving 5 bases of the junction unmatched. The CDR3 is 13 residues long. Germline loops: CDR1 MDHEN, CDR2 SYDVKM.

Points on this clone: With the read ending 3 residues before the CDR3 end, the germline J gene is used to fill in that end. This chain connects TRBV5-1 to TRBJ2-1; 14 nucleotides align to TRBD2. This CDR3 comprises 19 residues. Trimming at V came to 3 bases and at J to 4 bases, leaving 12 bases not matched to a gene. CDR1 SGHRS and CDR2 YFSETQ come from the germline V gene. The CDR3 DNA, read in part, is TGCGCCAGCAGCTACCCGACTAGCGGGAGGGCTCAGCAATACAATGAG. It codes for CASSYPTSGRAQQYNE. From start to end, the CDR3 is CASSYPTSGRAQQYNEQFF. Together with reference TRBV5-1 and TRBJ2-1, the CDR3 gives the full variable domain: KAGVTQTPRYLIKTRGQQVTLSCSPISGHRSVSWYQQTPGQGLQFLFEYFSETQRNKGNFPGRFSGRQFSNSRSEMNVSTLELGDSALYLCASSYPTSGRAQQYNEQFFGPGTRLTVL.